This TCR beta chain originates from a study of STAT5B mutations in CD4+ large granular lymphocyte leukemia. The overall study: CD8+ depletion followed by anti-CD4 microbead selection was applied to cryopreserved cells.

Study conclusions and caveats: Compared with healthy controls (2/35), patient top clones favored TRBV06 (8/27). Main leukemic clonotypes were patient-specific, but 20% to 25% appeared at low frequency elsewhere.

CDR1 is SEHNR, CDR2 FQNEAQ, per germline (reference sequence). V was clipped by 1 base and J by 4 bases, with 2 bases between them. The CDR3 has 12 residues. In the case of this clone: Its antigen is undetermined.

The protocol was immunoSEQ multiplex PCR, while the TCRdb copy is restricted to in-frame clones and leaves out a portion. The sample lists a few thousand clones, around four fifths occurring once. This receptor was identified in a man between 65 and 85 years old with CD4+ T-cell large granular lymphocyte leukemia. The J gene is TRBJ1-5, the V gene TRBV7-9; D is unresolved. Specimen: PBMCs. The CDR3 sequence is CASSLGNQPQHF. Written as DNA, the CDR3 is TGTGCCAGCAGCTTAGGTAATCAGCCCCAGCATTTT.